Listed here are 32 T cell receptor beta chains from one sample, sequenced in a study of T cell repertoires in cytomegalovirus infection. TCRdb ran MiXCR on the reads and lists one entry per CDR3 protein. There are about 320,000 distinct CDR3 sequences in the sample; over 7.5% occur only once, and approximately 4.7% lies in the top ten. The sequenced sample was PBMCs. Receptors originate from a human donor in good health (CMV status not recorded). Some clones in this sample may be carry-over from other donors' samples.

This chain uses TRBV6-2 or TRBV6-3 with TRBJ2-1, with D perhaps TRBD2 (6 bases). There are 16 residues in the CDR3. V was shortened by 2 bases and J by 9 bases, with 20 bases between the two germline ends. Germline lookup yields CDR1 MNHEY and CDR2 SVGEGT. The CDR3 nucleotides are TGTGCCAGCAGTTACGGTACGGGAGCAGGAAGGGGTGAGCAGTTCTTC. This translates into CASSYGTGAGRGEQFF.

This clonotype was detected ten times or more. CDR3 coding DNA: TGTGCCAGCAGCTCGCCCTTAGGGGGACCTAAAAGGACAGATACGCAGTATTTT. Its protein product is CASSSPLGGPKRTDTQYF. The V call is TRBV7-2, the J call TRBJ2-3; D perhaps matches TRBD1 (6 bases). Germline-derived CDR1 and CDR2 are SGHTA and FQGNSA. CDR3 size: 18 residues. Deletions cut 4 bases from V and 3 bases from J, with 23 bases between.

This clonotype turned up a few times. This rearrangement joins TRBV6-2 or TRBV6-3 to TRBJ1-5; 9 nucleotides align to TRBD1. Trimming took 6 bases from V and 8 from J; bases not matched to a gene: 14. This CDR3 is 16 amino acids long. Germline lookup yields CDR1 MNHEY and CDR2 SVGEGT. The CDR3 region is CASSRGQGISWEPQHF. The DNA for the CDR3 is TGTGCCAGCAGCAGGGGACAGGGTATCTCTTGGGAGCCCCAGCATTTT.

This clonotype was detected many times. This rearrangement joins TRBV4-3 to TRBJ2-1; the D is unclear. There are 16 residues in the CDR3. Germline-derived CDR1 and CDR2 are LGHNA and YSLEER. V lost 1 base to trimming and J lost 4 bases, with 14 bases between them. This CDR3 is CASSQASRGRYNEQFF. In nucleotides, the CDR3 is TGCGCCAGCAGCCAAGCCAGCCGTGGACGATACAATGAGCAGTTCTTC.

The chain uses TRBV29-1 and TRBJ1-1; 9 bases are a match to TRBD1. Germline V lookup: CDR1 SQVTM, CDR2 ANQGSEA. The length of the CDR3 is 13 residues. V shed 4 bases, J shed 4 bases, and the junction held 4 bases outside the gene matches. DNA for the CDR3: TGCAGCGTTGCGGACAGGGGTGGCACTGAAGCTTTCTTT. Its protein is CSVADRGGTEAFF.

The chain is built from TRBV10-3 and TRBJ1-6; 7 nucleotides align to TRBD1. V lost 3 bases and J lost 10; bases outside the gene matches: 6. The germline CDR1 and CDR2 sequences are ENHRY and SYGVKD. The CDR3 sequence is 14 residues long. Written as DNA, the CDR3 is TGTGCCATCAGTGACGACAGGGTTGACTCACCCCTCCACTTT. Its translation is CAISDDRVDSPLHF.

This clonotype was picked up many times. V is TRBV7-8 and J is TRBJ2-7; D perhaps matches TRBD1 (5 bases). The V gene's germline CDR1 is SGHVS and CDR2 FQNEAQ. V was clipped by 5 bases and J by 5 bases, with 13 bases between them. The CDR3 covers 13 residues. CDR3 nucleotide sequence: TGTGCCAGCAGCCCCCAGGGCATCCACGAGCAGTACTTC. It encodes CASSPQGIHEQYF.

This clonotype occurred a few times. The chain recombines TRBV4-2 with TRBJ1-5; tentatively, D is TRBD1 (5 bases). The CDR3 length is 15 residues. V was pared by 1 base and J by 4 bases, with 11 bases between. Germline loops: CDR1 LGHNA, CDR2 YNFKEQ. The CDR3 DNA reads TGTGCCAGCAGCCAAGGGGCAGGGACGAATCAGCCCCAGCATTTT. Its protein product is CASSQGAGTNQPQHF.

This clonotype has a count of ten or more. CDR3 amino acids: CASSGWTSGGLEQYF. CDR3 coding DNA: TGTGCCAGCAGCGGATGGACTAGCGGGGGGCTCGAGCAGTACTTC. The rearrangement uses TRBV7-9 and TRBJ2-7, with 14 bases matching TRBD2. The V and J ends lost 5 bases and 6 bases, in that order; junction bases with no gene match: 6. The CDR3 length is 15 residues. Germline V gene data show CDR1 as SEHNR and CDR2 as FQNEAQ (reference sequence).

Regarding this clonotype: At one end the junction does not follow the germline gene, possibly because of a read error. The chain recombines TRBV7-2 with TRBJ1-3; D gene unclear. Germline V gene data show CDR1 as SGHTA and CDR2 as FQGNSA. CDR3 length equals 15 residues. The CDR3 loop is CASSLEKGVGNTMYF. The CDR3 DNA reads as TGTGCCAGCAGCTTAGAGAAGGGTGTTGGAAACACCATGTATTTT.

The CDR3 coding sequence is TGTGCCAGCAGACCCGGGACTAGCGTTCAAGATACGCAGTATTTT. Translation: CASRPGTSVQDTQYF. The chain combines TRBV7-9 with TRBJ2-3; 10 bases are a match to TRBD2. Trimming at V came to 6 bases and at J to 5 bases, leaving 8 bases not matched to a gene. CDR1 is SEHNR and CDR2 is FQNEAQ in the germline V gene (reference sequence). The CDR3 is made up of 15 amino acids.

This clonotype was observed at least ten times. The V and J genes are TRBV28 and TRBJ2-1; 14 bases map to TRBD2. The germline V gene has CDR1 MDHEN and CDR2 SYDVKM. J was trimmed by 9 bases and V by 8 bases; bases with no gene match: 12. The CDR3 consists of 16 residues. CDR3 residues: CASVYYGTSGSSEQFF. For the CDR3, the DNA is TGTGCCAGCGTGTACTACGGGACTAGCGGGAGTAGTGAGCAGTTCTTC.

Many counts were recorded for this clonotype. The chain couples TRBV7-2 to TRBJ1-5; a weak D match, TRBD1 (5 bases). This CDR3 has 13 amino acids. V was shortened by 7 bases and J by 3 bases, with 10 bases between the two germline ends. CDR1 and CDR2 (germline): SGHTA, FQGNSA. The CDR3 DNA follows: TGTGCCAGCACCGGACACCTCAATCAGCCCCAGCATTTT. This codes for CASTGHLNQPQHF. Supplemented by reference TRBV7-2 and TRBJ1-5, the full variable domain reads GAGVSQSPSNKVTEKGKDVELRCDPISGHTALYWYRQSLGQGLEFLIYFQGNSAPDKSGLPSDRFSAERTGGSVSTLTIQRTQQEDSAVYLCASTGHLNQPQHFGDGTRLSIL.

This clonotype has just a few counts. This chain joins TRBV4-1 and TRBJ2-3; no definite D call. V lost 4 bases to trimming and J lost 6 bases, with 14 bases between them. This CDR3 is built from 14 residues. Germline CDR1 and CDR2: MGHRA and YSYEKL. CDR3 region: CASSLRTVWDTQYF. The CDR3 DNA sequence: TGCGCCAGCAGCCTGCGGACCGTGTGGGATACGCAGTATTTT.

At least ten counts were recorded for this clonotype. The V and J genes are TRBV7-6 and TRBJ2-3; no clear D. V was trimmed by 4 bases and J by 0 bases, leaving 11 bases between them. The CDR3 consists of 15 residues. In germline, CDR1 is SGHVS, CDR2 FNYEAQ. The CDR3 spells CASSSTRSSTDTQYF. CDR3 bases: TGTGCCAGCAGCTCGACCAGGAGTAGCACAGATACGCAGTATTTT. The complete variable domain, with remaining parts taken from reference TRBV7-6 and TRBJ2-3, reads GAGVSQSPRYKVTKRGQDVALRCDPISGHVSLYWYRQALGQGPEFLTYFNYEAQQDKSGLPNDRFSAERPEGSISTLTIQRTEQRDSAMYRCASSSTRSSTDTQYFGPGTRLTVL.

Many counts were recorded for this clonotype. The genes are TRBV7-2 and TRBJ2-3; 9 nucleotides agree with TRBD1. Germline values: CDR1 SGHTA, CDR2 FQGNSA. V was clipped by 5 bases and J by 2 bases; unmatched bases: 8. The CDR3 runs 16 residues. The CDR3 loop reads CASSPRGDRDTDTQYF. DNA of the CDR3: TGTGCCAGCAGCCCCAGGGGGGACAGGGACACAGATACGCAGTATTTT.

This clonotype was observed at least ten times. This sequence joins TRBV7-8 and TRBJ2-3; the D call may be TRBD1 or TRBD2 (6 bases each). The CDR3 length is 15 residues. Trimming took 1 base from V and 6 from J, leaving 14 bases between them. The germline V gene encodes CDR1 SGHVS and CDR2 FQNEAQ. The CDR3 DNA sequence: TGTGCCAGCAGCTTAGTGGGGGGCCGGGGGGATACGCAGTATTTT. It is translated as CASSLVGGRGDTQYF.

CDR3 bases: TGTGCCAGTAGTATAGGGGGGACTTTGCAAGAGACCCAGTACTTC. Amino acids: CASSIGGTLQETQYF. The rearrangement links TRBV19 to TRBJ2-5; possibly TRBD2 for D (6 bases). Trimming removed 1 base at V and 2 bases at J, with 11 bases between. This CDR3 has 15 residues. Germline V lookup: CDR1 LNHDA, CDR2 SQIVND (reference sequence).

This clonotype was seen ten or more times. The chain links TRBV6-2 or TRBV6-3 to TRBJ1-2; no firm D call. Trimming stripped 6 bases from V and 5 bases from J, with 13 bases between. Germline V gene lookup returns CDR1 MNHEY and CDR2 SVGEGT. There are 13 residues in the CDR3. The CDR3 protein is CASSPDGFYGYTF. In DNA form, the CDR3 reads TGTGCCAGCAGCCCTGACGGATTTTATGGCTACACCTTC.

The CDR3 spells CASSWGVEAFF. CDR3 coding DNA: TGTGCCAGCAGTTGGGGTGTTGAAGCTTTCTTT. The chain is built from TRBV6-2 or TRBV6-3 and TRBJ1-1; D not resolved. Per germline, CDR1 MNHEY and CDR2 SVGEGT. The V end was cut by 4 bases, the J end by 7 bases, with 7 bases between. There are 11 residues in the CDR3.

This clonotype has at least ten counts. The CDR3 coding sequence is TGTGCCAGCAGCTTAGCGATTTCACTAGCGGGAAACACCGGGGAGCTGTTTTTT. Amino acid sequence: CASSLAISLAGNTGELFF. The chain has TRBV7-8 and TRBJ2-2; 10 nucleotides line up with TRBD2. The CDR3 runs 18 residues. Germline V gene lookup returns CDR1 SGHVS and CDR2 FQNEAQ. V lost 0 bases, J lost 2 bases, and 6 bases stayed unmatched.

This clonotype has just a few counts. V is TRBV6-2 or TRBV6-3 and J is TRBJ2-4; the D gene is possibly TRBD1 (5 bases). The V end was cut by 6 bases, the J end by 5 bases, with 11 bases between. The length of the CDR3 is 13 residues. The germline CDR1 and CDR2 sequences are MNHEY and SVGEGT. The chain's CDR3 is CASRETVQNIQYF. The CDR3 DNA sequence: TGTGCCAGCAGGGAGACAGTTCAAAACATTCAGTACTTC.

The chain carries TRBV6-6 and TRBJ1-2; D unresolved. Germline V gene data show CDR1 as MNHNY and CDR2 as SVGAGI (reference sequence). This CDR3 has 16 residues. Trimming shortened V by 0 bases and J by 8 bases, and 19 bases separated the two germline ends. CDR3: CASSYSSGHKEDGYTF. CDR3 nucleotides: TGTGCCAGCAGTTACTCGTCTGGGCATAAGGAGGACGGCTACACCTTC.

The sample holds a few counts of this clonotype. The chain uses TRBV19 and TRBJ1-2, with D uncertain. V lost 5 bases and J 1 base, leaving 23 bases between the germline ends. Germline V gene lookup returns CDR1 LNHDA and CDR2 SQIVND (reference sequence). The CDR3 extends over 18 amino acids. CDR3 residues: CASSDGYGRQTSNYGYTF. The CDR3 coding sequence is TGTGCCAGTAGTGACGGGTACGGTCGGCAGACTAGTAACTATGGCTACACCTTC.

The rearrangement links TRBV6-5 to TRBJ2-2, with D perhaps TRBD2 (6 bases). Germline V gene sequence: CDR1 MNHEY, CDR2 SVGAGI. Trimming cost V 0 bases and J 4 bases, with 12 bases left between them. This CDR3 region has 16 residues. The CDR3 reads CASSYSGGRVTGELFF. CDR3 coding DNA: TGTGCCAGCAGTTACTCGGGGGGAAGAGTCACCGGGGAGCTGTTTTTT.

The chain carries TRBV4-3 and TRBJ2-3; no firm D call. The V end lost 0 bases, the J end lost 2 bases, and 18 bases lay between the germline ends. Germline CDR1 and CDR2: LGHNA and YSLEER. The CDR3 loop spans 18 amino acids. CDR3: CASSQDRARPPYTDTQYF. The DNA for the CDR3 is TGCGCCAGCAGCCAAGATAGGGCCAGACCGCCTTACACAGATACGCAGTATTTT.

This clonotype was seen repeatedly, ten times or more. The chain carries TRBV18 and TRBJ1-1; possibly TRBD1 for D (5 bases). Between the trimmed V and J ends, which lost 3 bases and 3 bases, there was a span of 14 bases. Germline CDR1 KGHSH, CDR2 LQKENI. This CDR3 region has 15 residues. CDR3 sequence (DNA): TGTGCCAGCTCACCTCGACTCCAGGGCGACACTGAAGCTTTCTTT. Protein product: CASSPRLQGDTEAFF. Supplemented by reference TRBV18 and TRBJ1-1, the full variable domain reads NAGVMQNPRHLVRRRGQEARLRCSPMKGHSHVYWYRQLPEEGLKFMVYLQKENIIDESGMPKERFSAEFPKEGPSILRIQQVVRGDSAAYFCASSPRLQGDTEAFFGQGTRLTVV.

This clonotype came up many times. The CDR3: CASTGGGGDEQYF. In DNA, the CDR3 is TGTGCCAGCACAGGAGGAGGGGGCGACGAGCAGTACTTC. This chain joins TRBV6-2 or TRBV6-3 and TRBJ2-7; D may be TRBD1 (7 bases). V was pared by 7 bases and J by 5 bases, with 15 bases between. The CDR3 spans 13 residues. Germline-derived CDR1 and CDR2 are MNHEY and SVGEGT.

This rearrangement joins TRBV20-1 to TRBJ2-1, with no clear D. This CDR3 contains 10 residues. The germline gives CDR1 DFQATT, CDR2 SNEGSKA (reference sequence). With 5 bases removed from V and 13 bases from J, the gap between germline ends came to 12 bases. The CDR3: CSALNGPQFF. The CDR3 coding sequence is TGCAGTGCTCTCAATGGCCCACAGTTCTTC.

V usage is TRBV20-1 and J usage is TRBJ1-4; possible D gene TRBD1, 6 bases. CDR1 is DFQATT and CDR2 is SNEGSKA in the germline V gene (reference sequence). The CDR3 is 13 residues long. The V end was cut by 6 bases, the J end by 0 bases, with 8 bases between. This CDR3 reads CSANRATNEKLFF. CDR3 coding DNA: TGCAGTGCGAACAGGGCAACTAATGAAAAACTGTTTTTT.

The chain carries TRBV11-2 and TRBJ1-1, with a tentative D call TRBD1 (6 bases). The CDR3 has 17 residues. V was pared by 6 bases and J by 2 bases, with 22 bases between. Germline-derived CDR1 and CDR2 are SGHAT and FQNNGV. The CDR3 DNA is TGTGCCAGCAGACTCTCCTCAAGTGAAGGGGGAAACACTGAAGCTTTCTTT. Translated: CASRLSSSEGGNTEAFF.

V gene TRBV6-2 or TRBV6-3 combines with J gene TRBJ2-5; perhaps D is TRBD1 or TRBD2 (7 bases each). The V and J ends lost 2 bases and 5 bases respectively, with 15 bases between them. The CDR3 is 15 residues long. CDR1 and CDR2 from the germline V gene are MNHEY and SVGEGT. Here the CDR3 reads CASSYPRGGQETQYF. CDR3 DNA sequence: TGTGCCAGCAGTTACCCCAGGGGGGGCCAGGAGACCCAGTACTTC.